Listed below are T cell receptor beta chains from one sample, sequenced in a study of response to subunit inactivated influenza vaccine. TCRdb reprocessed the RT-PCR reads with MiXCR, giving one entry per CDR3 protein. The top ten clones hold 10% to 13% of a sample with more than 250,000 distinct CDR3 sequences, 20% to 25% of them seen once. The sequencing used PBMCs from blood, collected roughly 20 months after vaccination. All receptors derive from a man aged 50-75 years who received an inactivated influenza vaccine. Both conserved end residues are part of each CDR3. D genes are given only for firm matches. Expanded clones are given a class, and other clones once, few, many or no size at all.

j_call clone_size v_call d_call cdr3_aa cdr3_nt
TRBJ2-1 few TRBV29-1 - CSVGLGTGINEQFF TGCAGCGTTGGACTGGGGACTGGCATCAATGAGCAGTTCTTC
TRBJ2-1 few TRBV7-2 TRBD1 CASSPGTGGEQFF TGTGCCAGCAGCCCCGGGACAGGGGGTGAGCAGTTCTTC
TRBJ1-2 - TRBV4-2 - CASSQDLKGGYTF TGTGCCAGCAGCCAAGATCTGAAGGGTGGCTACACCTTC
TRBJ2-2 few TRBV3-1 - CASSPDGRPGELFF TGTGCCAGCAGTCCCGACGGCAGGCCCGGGGAGCTGTTTTTT
TRBJ1-6 few TRBV20-1 - CSASGTQMIKSYNSPLHF TGCAGTGCTTCCGGGACACAGATGATTAAGTCCTATAATTCACCCCTCCACTTT
TRBJ1-1 few TRBV4-3 - CASSQGENTEAFF TGCGCCAGCAGCCAAGGGGAAAACACTGAAGCTTTCTTT
TRBJ2-1 few TRBV6-5 - CASSSQPQSSYNEQFF TGTGCCAGCAGTTCTCAACCCCAAAGCTCCTACAATGAGCAGTTCTTC
TRBJ2-5 - TRBV20-1 - CSASVQETQYF TGCAGTGCCTCGGTCCAAGAGACCCAGTACTTC
TRBJ1-1 - TRBV19 - CASTHNMNTEAFF TGTGCCAGTACCCACAACATGAACACTGAAGCTTTCTTT
TRBJ1-5 few TRBV6-1 TRBD1 CASSPNRDRGLQPQHF TGTGCCAGCAGCCCTAACCGGGACAGGGGGCTCCAGCCCCAGCATTTT
TRBJ1-1 many TRBV12-3/TRBV12-4 - CASSLLTGTTEAFF TGTGCCAGCAGTTTACTAACAGGGACCACTGAAGCTTTCTTT
TRBJ1-5 few TRBV20-1 - CSARETSQPQHF TGCAGTGCTAGAGAAACAAGTCAGCCCCAGCATTTT
TRBJ2-3 - TRBV4-3 - CASSQEQNSDTQYF TGCGCCAGCAGCCAAGAACAGAATTCAGATACGCAGTATTTT